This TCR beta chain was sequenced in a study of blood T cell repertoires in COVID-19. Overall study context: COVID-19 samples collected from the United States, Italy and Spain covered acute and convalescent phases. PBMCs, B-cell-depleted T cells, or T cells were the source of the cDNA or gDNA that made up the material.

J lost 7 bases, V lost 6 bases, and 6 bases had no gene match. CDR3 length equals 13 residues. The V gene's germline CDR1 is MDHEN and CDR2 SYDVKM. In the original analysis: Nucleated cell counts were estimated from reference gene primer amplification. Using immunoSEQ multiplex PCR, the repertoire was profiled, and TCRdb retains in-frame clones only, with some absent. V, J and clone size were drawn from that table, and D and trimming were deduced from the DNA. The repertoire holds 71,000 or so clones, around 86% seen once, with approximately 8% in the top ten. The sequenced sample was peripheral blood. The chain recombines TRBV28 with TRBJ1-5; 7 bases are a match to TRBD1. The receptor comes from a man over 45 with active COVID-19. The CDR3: CASSDRVQQPQHF. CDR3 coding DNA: TGTGCCAGCAGCGACAGGGTACAGCAGCCCCAGCATTTT.